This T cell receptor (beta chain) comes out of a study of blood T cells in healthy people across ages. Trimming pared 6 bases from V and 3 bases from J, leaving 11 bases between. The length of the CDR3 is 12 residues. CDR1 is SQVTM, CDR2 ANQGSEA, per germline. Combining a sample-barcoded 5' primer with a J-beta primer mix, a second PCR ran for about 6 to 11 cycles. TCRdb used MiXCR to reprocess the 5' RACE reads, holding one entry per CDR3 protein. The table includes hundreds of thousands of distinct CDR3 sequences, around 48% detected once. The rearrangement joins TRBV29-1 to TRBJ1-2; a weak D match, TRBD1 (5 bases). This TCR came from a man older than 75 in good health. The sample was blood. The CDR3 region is CSVDQGDYGYTF. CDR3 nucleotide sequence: TGCAGCGTAGACCAGGGTGACTATGGCTACACCTTC.